A selection of T cell receptor beta chains follows, all from one sample in a study of T-cell reconstitution after alpha-beta-depleted transplantation in children. TCRdb fed the PCR reads into MiXCR, producing one record per CDR3 protein. There are 440,000 or so distinct CDR3 sequences in the sample; approximately 10% occur only once, and roughly 6% lies in the top ten. Source: PBMCs from the stem cell graft donor, taken from the stem cell graft. These TCRs come from a human donor who donated a stem cell graft to a child with acute myeloid leukemia. CDR3s include the opening cysteine and the closing phenylalanine or tryptophan. Fields, in order: clone size, D gene, V gene, J gene, CDR3 DNA, CDR3 protein. A D gene is named only where the DNA matches it firmly. Clone size is shown for a subset of rows, as once, few, many or a class of expanded clone.

>NA|NA|TRBV19|TRBJ1-5
TGTGCCAGTAGTATTTTAACTGGACCGCTCACCCAGCATTTT
CASSILTGPLTQHF
>few|NA|TRBV20-1|TRBJ1-1
TGCAGTGCTAGACCTTATGATCGAGGATTGAACACTGAAGCTTTCTTT
CSARPYDRGLNTEAFF
>few|NA|TRBV4-2|TRBJ2-2
TGTGCCAGCAACTTCGACAGTTCGAACACCGGGGAGCTGTTTTTT
CASNFDSSNTGELFF
>few|NA|TRBV5-7|TRBJ2-5
TGTGCCAGCAGCTTTGGCTTAACCGACGGTCAAGAGACCCAGTACTTC
CASSFGLTDGQETQYF
>NA|TRBD1|TRBV5-1|TRBJ2-5
TGCGCCAGCAGCTTTCAGGGGGTACAAGAGACCCAGTACTTC
CASSFQGVQETQYF
>many|TRBD2|TRBV5-1|TRBJ2-5
TGCGCCAGCAGCTCAAAAGGAGCGGGAGGGGCAACGGAGACCCAGTACTTC
CASSSKGAGGATETQYF
>NA|NA|TRBV7-2|TRBJ1-1
TGTGCCAGCAGCTTATTGGGGGGGACGTTGAACACTGAAGCTTTCTTT
CASSLLGGTLNTEAFF
>NA|NA|TRBV30|TRBJ2-7
TGTGCCGGGAACCTATGGGACCGGCCTTGGGAGCAGTACTTC
CAGNLWDRPWEQYF
>few|NA|TRBV20-1|TRBJ2-1
TGCAGTGCTACCGGAGCAATCTTC
CSATGAIF
>many|NA|TRBV7-2|TRBJ2-5
TGTGCCAGCAGCCCCAGGGGGGTCGAGGAGACCCAGTACTTC
CASSPRGVEETQYF
>few|TRBD1|TRBV20-1|TRBJ1-5
TGCAGTGCTAGAGGCTCCGGGACAGGGGGGGATCAGCCCCAGCATTTT
CSARGSGTGGDQPQHF
>once|NA|TRBV5-1|TRBJ2-6
TGCGCCAGCAGCTTGATCCCGACAGTTGCCGACTCTGGGGCCAACGTCCTGACTTTC
CASSLIPTVADSGANVLTF
>once|NA|TRBV7-3|TRBJ2-5
TGTGCCAGCAGCTTAACGTCAGGGTTCCAAGAGACCCAGTACTTC
CASSLTSGFQETQYF
>NA|TRBD1|TRBV12-3/TRBV12-4|TRBJ2-5
TGTGCCAGCAGGGGACAGGGATGGCGAGAGACCCAGTACTTC
CASRGQGWRETQYF
>NA|TRBD2|TRBV30|TRBJ2-1
TGTGCCTGGAGTGTACTAGCGTTCAATGAGCAGTTCTTC
CAWSVLAFNEQFF
>many|NA|TRBV12-3/TRBV12-4|TRBJ1-6
TGTGCCAGCAGTTTTGGGGGTATGGATTCACCCCTCCACTTT
CASSFGGMDSPLHF
>NA|NA|TRBV7-9|TRBJ2-2
TGTGCCAGCAGCCCCCTAGAGCGAGCGAACACCGGGGAGCTGTTTTTT
CASSPLERANTGELFF
>NA|TRBD1|TRBV12-3/TRBV12-4|TRBJ2-5
TGTGCCAGCAGTTTAGGAAGGGACAGGCAAGAGACCCAGTACTTC
CASSLGRDRQETQYF
>NA|TRBD2|TRBV7-2|TRBJ2-7
TGTGCCAGCACCTTCCTTTTCAGCGGGAGGGCCAGTTACGACCAGTACTTC
CASTFLFSGRASYDQYF
>NA|NA|TRBV14|TRBJ2-7
TGTGCCAGCAGCCAAGCGTCCTACGAGCAGTACTTC
CASSQASYEQYF
>NA|NA|TRBV6-1|TRBJ2-1
TGTGCCAGCAGACCAACTAGTTACAATGAGCAGTTCTTC
CASRPTSYNEQFF
>NA|NA|TRBV2|TRBJ2-5
TGTGCCAGCAGTGACTACGGGAGACACCCGGAGACCCAGTACTTC
CASSDYGRHPETQYF
>NA|NA|TRBV29-1|TRBJ2-2
TGCAGCGTAGTCAGCCCGACCGGGGAGCTGTTTTTT
CSVVSPTGELFF
>many|NA|TRBV7-2|TRBJ1-3
TGTGCCAGCAGCTCTCAGGGCCCTGGAAACACCATATATTTT
CASSSQGPGNTIYF
>many|NA|TRBV15|TRBJ1-5
TGTGCCACCAGCAGAGCTGATCAGCCCCAGCATTTT
CATSRADQPQHF
>NA|TRBD2|TRBV7-9|TRBJ2-3
TGTGCCAGCAGCTTTTTTCGCGGGGGAGGTCCAGATACGCAGTATTTT
CASSFFRGGGPDTQYF
>few|NA|TRBV6-1|TRBJ1-5
TGTGCCAGCAGACGGGACCAGATAGGACCCCAGCATTTT
CASRRDQIGPQHF
>few|NA|TRBV6-5|TRBJ2-1
TGTGCCAGCAGTTACACAGGTGGGGAGCAGTTCTTC
CASSYTGGEQFF
>few|TRBD1|TRBV20-1|TRBJ1-6
TGCAGTGCCCAAACTCAGGGACAGGGTGGTTCACCCCTCCACTTT
CSAQTQGQGGSPLHF
>NA|NA|TRBV5-6|TRBJ2-5
TGTGCCAGCAGCCACCTAGTTGGGGACCAAGAGACCCAGTACTTC
CASSHLVGDQETQYF
>few|NA|TRBV29-1|TRBJ2-3
TGCAGCGTTGAAGGGGGGGCACCGAGCACAGATACGCAGTATTTT
CSVEGGAPSTDTQYF
>many|NA|TRBV4-3|TRBJ1-2
TGCGCCAGCAGCCAAGGATCGGCCTATGGCTACACCTTC
CASSQGSAYGYTF
>NA|NA|TRBV20-1|TRBJ1-4
TGCAGTGCTAGCGGGGGGCGTGAAAAACTGTTTTTT
CSASGGREKLFF
>few|TRBD1|TRBV10-2|TRBJ2-1
TGCGCCAGCAGTAGACAGGGTCTGGATGAGCAGTTCTTC
CASSRQGLDEQFF
>NA|NA|TRBV6-1|TRBJ1-4
TGTGCCAGCAGTCCTCCCTCGGCCGAAAAACTGTTTTTT
CASSPPSAEKLFF
>few|NA|TRBV20-1|TRBJ1-2
TGCACCCTGGAACGGGCCCCTCGAACCTTC
CTLERAPRTF
>few|TRBD1|TRBV19|TRBJ1-1
TGTGCCAGTAGTCCGCAGGGGGTGGACACTGAAGCTTTCTTT
CASSPQGVDTEAFF
>NA|TRBD1|TRBV11-2|TRBJ2-3
TGTGCCAGCAGCCCTGGGACAGGGTGGAGAGATACGCAGTATTTT
CASSPGTGWRDTQYF
>NA|NA|TRBV20-1|TRBJ2-1
TGCAGTGCTAGGAGTCAGCTCGGGAATGAGCAGTTCTTC
CSARSQLGNEQFF
>NA|TRBD1|TRBV4-3|TRBJ1-5
TGCGCCAGCAGCCAAGTGAGGGGGCGCGACAATCAGCCCCAGCATTTT
CASSQVRGRDNQPQHF
>NA|TRBD2|TRBV7-8|TRBJ2-5
TGTGCCAGCAGCCCTCCTACGACTAGCTCAGAGACCCAGTACTTC
CASSPPTTSSETQYF
>NA|NA|TRBV6-2/TRBV6-3|TRBJ2-1
TGTGCCAGCACACGACTTACAGGGAAGGTTAACAATGAGCAGTTCTTC
CASTRLTGKVNNEQFF
>few|TRBD2|TRBV7-6|TRBJ2-5
TGTGCCAGCAGCGGACTAGCGGGAGGTTTCCAAGAGACCCAGTACTTC
CASSGLAGGFQETQYF
>many|NA|TRBV4-1|TRBJ2-1
TGCGCCAGCAGCCATACAAGCAATGAGCAGTTCTTC
CASSHTSNEQFF
>few|TRBD2|TRBV12-3/TRBV12-4|TRBJ2-1
TGTGCCAGCAGCGGTGGGGGGGTAAGCTCCTACAATGAGCAGTTCTTC
CASSGGGVSSYNEQFF
>NA|NA|TRBV5-1|TRBJ1-2
TGCGCCAGCAGCTTGGTAGCAGGGGATTGGGATGGCTACACCTTC
CASSLVAGDWDGYTF
>few|TRBD1|TRBV29-1|TRBJ1-3
TGCAGCGTTTTACAGGGGGGAAACACCATATATTTT
CSVLQGGNTIYF
>NA|TRBD1|TRBV6-4|TRBJ2-1
TGTGCCAGCAGAAGGACAGGGGAGTTCGATGAGCAGTTCTTC
CASRRTGEFDEQFF
>few|NA|TRBV7-2|TRBJ1-4
TGTGCCAGCAGCTTATCAGGGGAGGAGGAAAAACTGTTTTTT
CASSLSGEEEKLFF
>many|NA|TRBV4-2|TRBJ1-4
TGTGCCAGCAGCCAAGAAGGGGGAAAAGCTAATGAAAAACTGTTTTTT
CASSQEGGKANEKLFF
>few|NA|TRBV27|TRBJ1-1
TGTGCCAGCAGTTTATCTTCAGGGAGTGAAGCTTTCTTT
CASSLSSGSEAFF
>many|NA|TRBV5-1|TRBJ2-3
TGCGCCAGCAGCCTAACCGCTAGTTTCCCAGATACGCAGTATTTT
CASSLTASFPDTQYF
>NA|NA|TRBV5-1|TRBJ1-1
TGCGCCAGCAGTCCCTGGGGGGAGAACACTGAAGCTTTCTTT
CASSPWGENTEAFF
>many|TRBD1|TRBV7-2|TRBJ1-2
TGTGCCAGCAGCTTCACCGACAGGGAGTACTATGGCTACACCTTC
CASSFTDREYYGYTF
>NA|NA|TRBV12-3/TRBV12-4|TRBJ2-1
TGTGCCAGCAGTCCCACCGGAGAGCAGTTCTTC
CASSPTGEQFF